The present TCR beta chain was sequenced within a study of T cell responses to AZD1222 COVID-19 vaccine. CDR3 size: 11 residues. The germline V gene has CDR1 LGHDT and CDR2 YNNKEL (reference sequence). V was clipped by 1 base and J by 5 bases, with 3 bases between them. Comments on this clone: Its specificity is unknown. In the same sample, other DNA sequences code for this CDR3.

Method: immunoSEQ multiplex PCR; TCRdb's copy keeps in-frame clones and lacks some. The repertoire consists of 95,000 or so clones, with under 90% occurring once and the leading ten covering 2.8%. Findings and caveats of the study: Mostly white British, mostly female donors; authors suggested clonal diversity may be underestimated. Close to half of all spike-specific TCRs reportedly target regions of the variants that are unmutated.

The specimen was peripheral blood, collected on day 0 of MenACWY control vaccination. The TCR sequence derives from an adult in good health. This chain connects TRBV3-1 (or the pseudogene TRBV3-2) to TRBJ2-7, with unresolved D. The DNA for the CDR3 is TGTGCCAGCAGCCAAGTTAACGAGCAGTACTTC. This encodes CASSQVNEQYF.